Presented here are 26 T cell receptor beta chains from one specimen sequenced in a study of shared clonotypes between healthy human individuals. Clones were sequenced by immunoSEQ multiplex PCR, and TCRdb holds only the in-frame ones, with some missing. Among approximately 2,000,000 clones, around 92% were seen once, and the ten largest hold 0.37%. Sequencing was performed on naive CD4+ T cells from PBMCs. Subset described: CD45RA+ positively selected. The receptors stem from a man in his late teens or twenties in good health. Some clones in this sample may be carry-over from other donors' samples.

The V gene is TRBV6-5, the J gene TRBJ1-3; D remains unclear. Trimming removed 2 bases at V and 0 bases at J, with 11 bases between. The CDR3 contains 16 residues. The germline gives CDR1 MNHEY, CDR2 SVGAGI. As DNA, the CDR3 is TGTGCCAGCAGTTACAGCTTTACGAGCTCTGGAAACACCATATATTTT. Translated: CASSYSFTSSGNTIYF.

The chain joins TRBV25-1 to TRBJ1-1; TRBD1 agrees at 8 bases. CDR1 and CDR2 (germline): MGHDK, SYGVNS. J lost 7 bases, V lost 2 bases, and 3 bases had no gene match. This CDR3 has 13 amino acids. CDR3 protein: CASSEQGAGEAFF. CDR3 coding DNA: TGTGCCAGCAGTGAACAGGGGGCGGGTGAAGCTTTCTTT.

V gene TRBV6-5 combines with J gene TRBJ1-5; maybe TRBD1 (6 bases). Trimming cost V 5 bases and J 9 bases, with 17 bases left between them. The V gene's germline CDR1 is MNHEY and CDR2 SVGAGI. The CDR3 is 14 residues long. The DNA for the CDR3 is TGTGCCAGCAGTCCGTATCAGGGGCTCCCGCCCCAGCATTTT. Translated, it gives CASSPYQGLPPQHF.

CDR3 in amino acids: CASSLSLSNTEAFF. In DNA form, the CDR3 reads TGTGCCAGCAGCTTGAGCCTTTCAAACACTGAAGCTTTCTTT. The rearrangement uses TRBV5-5 and TRBJ1-1; D unresolved. Germline-derived CDR1 and CDR2 are SGHKS and YYEKEE (reference sequence). This CDR3 has 14 residues. The ends were cut back, 1 base at V and 2 bases at J, with 9 bases in the middle.

The V gene is TRBV25-1, the J gene TRBJ2-7; 9 bases align to TRBD1. CDR1 and CDR2 (germline): MGHDK, SYGVNS. The CDR3 totals 15 residues. Unmatched junction bases numbered 8, after V lost 4 bases and J lost 4 bases. CDR3 bases: TGTGCCAGCAGTGCGGAGGACAGGGGAGGTTACGAGCAGTACTTC. Its translation: CASSAEDRGGYEQYF.

The V gene is TRBV4-3, the J gene TRBJ2-1; TRBD2 agrees at 7 bases. CDR3 length equals 17 residues. With V trimmed by 0 bases and J by 3 bases, 8 bases remained unmatched. Germline-derived CDR1 and CDR2 are LGHNA and YSLEER. In nucleotides, the CDR3 is TGCGCCAGCAGCCAAGATCGGGCTAGCGGTTTCTACAATGAGCAGTTCTTC. This sequence encodes CASSQDRASGFYNEQFF.

A word on this clone: Distinct nucleotide sequences in the sample also encode this CDR3. CDR3 coding DNA: TGTGCCAGCCGGGGGACTGGTGGACAGCCCCAGCATTTT. Amino acid sequence: CASRGTGGQPQHF. The chain links TRBV2 to TRBJ1-5; D perhaps matches TRBD1 (5 bases). The ends were cut back, 8 bases at V and 7 bases at J, with 15 bases in the middle. Germline lookup yields CDR1 SNHLY and CDR2 FYNNEI. The CDR3 covers 13 residues.

This chain links TRBV5-1 with TRBJ2-1; TRBD2 matches at 7 bases. V lost 1 base and J lost 3; bases outside the gene matches: 4. CDR3 length equals 15 residues. CDR1 and CDR2 (germline): SGHRS, YFSETQ. CDR3 in amino acids: CASSLSLADYNEQFF. CDR3 DNA sequence: TGCGCCAGCAGCTTGAGCCTAGCGGACTACAATGAGCAGTTCTTC.

The rearrangement uses TRBV28 and TRBJ2-7, with 7 bases identical to TRBD1. CDR1 MDHEN and CDR2 SYDVKM come from the germline V gene. V lost 6 bases, J lost 0 bases, and 8 bases stayed unmatched. CDR3 length: 15 amino acids. Here the CDR3 reads CASRVNRGRSYEQYF. CDR3 nucleotides: TGTGCCAGCAGAGTCAACAGGGGTCGCTCCTACGAGCAGTACTTC. Variable domain in full (rest from reference TRBV28 and TRBJ2-7): DVKVTQSSRYLVKRTGEKVFLECVQDMDHENMFWYRQDPGLGLRLIYFSYDVKMKEKGDIPEGYSVSREKKERFSLILESASTNQTSMYLCASRVNRGRSYEQYFGPGTRLTVT.

The chain employs TRBV7-2 and TRBJ2-1, with 9 bases matching TRBD1. The CDR3 totals 15 residues. Unmatched junction bases numbered 4, after V lost 2 bases and J lost 5 bases. Germline assignment: CDR1 SGHTA and CDR2 FQGNSA. CDR3: CASSLFGQGNNEQFF. The CDR3 DNA reads TGTGCCAGCAGCTTATTCGGACAGGGGAACAATGAGCAGTTCTTC.

J is TRBJ1-2 and V is TRBV6-5, with 7 positions matching TRBD1. Germline V gene lookup returns CDR1 MNHEY and CDR2 SVGAGI. CDR3 size: 14 residues. J was trimmed by 4 bases and V by 2 bases; bases with no gene match: 4. CDR3 nucleotides: TGTGCCAGCAGTTACGACAGGGACCTCTATGGCTACACCTTC. Its translation: CASSYDRDLYGYTF.

The V and J genes are TRBV27 and TRBJ2-3; D gene unclear. The V end was cut by 0 bases, the J end by 2 bases, with 15 bases between. The CDR3 has 17 residues. Germline CDR1 MNHEY, CDR2 SMNVEV (reference sequence). In DNA, the CDR3 is TGTGCCAGCAGTTTATCTTGGACGATGGTAGCCACAGATACGCAGTATTTT. Translating gives CASSLSWTMVATDTQYF.

The rearrangement links TRBV28 to TRBJ2-7; D might be TRBD2 (6 bases). The closer fit of TRBJ2-1 to the DNA end suggests the J call may be wrong. The CDR3 covers 13 residues. The germline V gene has CDR1 MDHEN and CDR2 SYDVKM. This CDR3 reads CASSGTSYNEQFF. For the CDR3, the DNA is TGTGCCAGCTCCGGGACTTCTTACAATGAGCAGTTCTTC.

The chain joins TRBV9 to TRBJ2-7, with a possible D match to TRBD1 (5 bases). V gave up 0 bases and J gave up 1 base, with 14 bases separating them. Germline V gene data show CDR1 as SGDLS and CDR2 as YYNGEE. The CDR3 has 16 residues. In nucleotides, the CDR3 is TGTGCCAGCAGCGTAGGTGGGGCGGAAAGGTCCTACGAGCAGTACTTC. Protein product: CASSVGGAERSYEQYF.

This chain uses TRBV5-1 with TRBJ1-1; D remains ambiguous. Germline loops: CDR1 SGHRS, CDR2 YFSETQ. Between the trimmed V and J ends, which lost 0 bases and 1 base, there was a span of 10 bases. The CDR3 is 15 residues long. The CDR3 nucleotides are TGCGCCAGCAGCTTGGGTCGACTTAAGAACACTGAAGCTTTCTTT. Translated: CASSLGRLKNTEAFF.

The chain uses TRBV9 and TRBJ2-6; D unclear. V was shortened by 1 base and J by 0 bases, with 8 bases between the two germline ends. The CDR3 sequence is 16 residues long. Germline V gene lookup returns CDR1 SGDLS and CDR2 YYNGEE. In DNA, the CDR3 is TGTGCCAGCAGCGTAATGTCAGGCTCTGGGGCCAACGTCCTGACTTTC. This translates into CASSVMSGSGANVLTF.

The rearrangement joins TRBV20-1 to TRBJ1-2; D not resolved. Germline CDR1 and CDR2: DFQATT and SNEGSKA (reference sequence). This CDR3 spans 11 amino acids. In DNA, the CDR3 is TGCACTCTAAGATTCCACTATGGCTACACCTTC. Translated: CTLRFHYGYTF.

The table lists this clone with a few counts. The rearrangement uses TRBV30 and TRBJ1-1; 7 nucleotides line up with TRBD1. V lost 2 bases to trimming and J lost 5 bases; unmatched junction nucleotides: 8. Germline V lookup: CDR1 GTSNPN, CDR2 SVGIG (reference sequence). This CDR3 is built from 14 residues. The CDR3 DNA follows: TGTGCCTGGAGTTCCCCGACAGGGTGGACTGAAGCTTTCTTT. Translated: CAWSSPTGWTEAFF. The whole variable domain, filled in from reference TRBV30 and TRBJ1-1, reads SQTIHQWPATLVQPVGSPLSLECTVEGTSNPNLYWYRQAAGRGLQLLFYSVGIGQISSEVPQNLSASRPQDRQFILSSKKLLLSDSGFYLCAWSSPTGWTEAFFGQGTRLTVV.

The gene calls are TRBV6-6 and TRBJ2-1; TRBD2 matches 10 bases. Germline lookup yields CDR1 MNHNY and CDR2 SVGAGI (reference sequence). V dropped 1 base and J dropped 3; count of bases not matched to a gene: 3. The CDR3 runs 16 residues. CDR3 region: CASSYLSGRVYNEQFF. The CDR3 DNA reads TGTGCCAGCAGTTACTTAAGCGGGAGGGTCTACAATGAGCAGTTCTTC.

V usage is TRBV5-1 and J usage is TRBJ2-1, with D possibly matching TRBD1 (6 bases). The CDR3 loop spans 16 amino acids. Germline CDR1 is SGHRS and CDR2 is YFSETQ. V dropped 7 bases and J dropped 2 bases, with 19 bases sitting between them. CDR3 region: CASGKTPSGAYNEQFF. The CDR3 DNA is TGCGCCAGCGGAAAAACTCCTTCAGGGGCCTACAATGAGCAGTTCTTC.

This rearrangement joins TRBV5-1 to TRBJ2-4; TRBD2 is a possible D gene (5 bases). Germline loops: CDR1 SGHRS, CDR2 YFSETQ. The CDR3 is 13 residues long. The V gene lost 4 bases and the J gene lost 9 bases, with 14 bases spanning the gap. CDR3 amino acids: CASSAEGSGIQYF. The CDR3 nucleotides read TGCGCCAGCAGCGCTGAGGGCAGCGGCATTCAGTACTTC.

This clone was observed once. This chain connects TRBV11-3 to TRBJ1-5; D ambiguous. The V end lost 5 bases, the J end lost 3 bases, and 26 bases lay between the germline ends. This CDR3 has 19 amino acids. The germline gives CDR1 SGHNT, CDR2 YENEEA. CDR3 sequence reads: CASSPRDHQDGVDNQPQHF. The CDR3, as DNA: TGTGCCAGCAGCCCCAGAGACCACCAGGACGGGGTCGACAATCAGCCCCAGCATTTT.

DNA for the CDR3: TGTGCCTGGAGTGTACGTGGGCATGGGCAGTTCTTC. It is translated as CAWSVRGHGQFF. This sequence joins TRBV30 and TRBJ2-1; D unresolved. Trimming took 0 bases from V and 12 from J, leaving 12 bases between them. Germline V CDR1 and CDR2: GTSNPN, SVGIG (reference sequence). The CDR3 length is 12 residues.

The chain recombines TRBV28 with TRBJ1-1; D remains unclear. Germline V gene lookup returns CDR1 MDHEN and CDR2 SYDVKM. This CDR3 is built from 19 residues. The V end lost 3 bases, the J end lost 5 bases, and 28 bases lay between the germline ends. CDR3 in amino acids: CASSLSLRAAKRDSTEAFF. The CDR3 DNA reads TGTGCCAGCAGTTTGTCTCTTAGGGCCGCCAAGCGGGATTCGACTGAAGCTTTCTTT. Combining the CDR3 with reference TRBV28 and TRBJ1-1 gives the whole variable domain DVKVTQSSRYLVKRTGEKVFLECVQDMDHENMFWYRQDPGLGLRLIYFSYDVKMKEKGDIPEGYSVSREKKERFSLILESASTNQTSMYLCASSLSLRAAKRDSTEAFFGQGTRLTVV.

This clone has a handful of counts. The chain is built from TRBV28 and TRBJ1-5, with D perhaps TRBD1 (5 bases). The V and J ends lost 6 bases and 3 bases respectively, with 15 bases between them. The CDR3 runs to 15 residues. The V gene's germline CDR1 is MDHEN and CDR2 SYDVKM. This chain's CDR3 is CASSLDTRDNQPQHF. DNA for the CDR3: TGTGCCAGCAGCCTAGACACCAGGGACAATCAGCCCCAGCATTTT.

The chain links TRBV29-1 to TRBJ2-4, with a possible D match to TRBD2 (5 bases). The CDR3 spans 17 residues. V dropped 6 bases and J dropped 0 bases, with 21 bases sitting between them. Germline-derived CDR1 and CDR2 are SQVTM and ANQGSEA. CDR3 loop: CSVSFLRRELAKNIQYF. The CDR3 DNA sequence: TGCAGCGTCTCCTTCCTTCGACGGGAACTAGCCAAAAACATTCAGTACTTC.